This is a list of T cell receptor beta chains from one sample in a study of cytotoxic CD8 clonotypes in ibrutinib-treated CLL. The data were produced by immunoSEQ multiplex PCR, yet TCRdb's version contains in-frame clones alone and is incomplete. The sample includes under 30,000 clones, more than 75% of them seen just once. The sample was PBMCs, taken after 36 months of ibrutinib treatment. The receptors derive from a human donor with chronic lymphocytic leukemia. Both conserved end residues are trimmed from each CDR3.

TRBJ1-1 TRBV19 ASSIEVYTEAF
TRBJ1-6 TRBV4-1 ASSPDPTGLDIYNSPLH
TRBJ2-3 TRBV7-9 ASSLEKVS
TRBJ1-1 TRBV10-3 AISGQGGTTEAF
TRBJ2-3 TRBV4-3 ASSLWRGGTDTQY
TRBJ1-5 TRBV4-1 ASSQDAAVYQPQH
TRBJ2-7 TRBV6-6 ASRPLEGAYEQY
TRBJ2-3 TRBV7-9 ASSLLGRTEYTDTQY
TRBJ2-3 TRBV4-1 ASSQDPRSPPVTQY
TRBJ1-2 TRBV29-1 SVETGGRHGYT
TRBJ2-1 TRBV4-1 ASSQDGTGYFEQF
TRBJ1-1 TRBV5-1 ASSPGHADNTEAF
TRBJ2-2 TRBV4-1 ASRERASGGSGTGELF
TRBJ2-3 TRBV7-8 ASSFLRRIHTQY
TRBJ2-7 TRBV5-5 ASSRRDGTYEQY
TRBJ1-2 TRBV6-5 ASSYGQGGGGYT